The rows below give T cell receptor beta chains drawn from one sample of a study of control samples from healthy donors and cancer patients. TCRdb's copy holds only in-frame clones and misses some; the assay was immunoSEQ multiplex PCR. In the table there are 12,000 or so clones, more than 75% of which are singletons. The sequencing input was formalin-fixed, paraffin-embedded tissue. These receptors all come from a male donor with melanoma. Both conserved end residues are part of each CDR3. D genes are given only for firm matches.

v_gene: TRBV5-1; j_gene: TRBJ2-3; d_gene: .; CDR3aa: CASSFDGLASTDTQYF; CDR3nt: TGCGCCAGCAGCTTTGACGGCCTCGCTAGCACAGATACGCAGTATTTT
v_gene: TRBV7-2; j_gene: TRBJ1-5; d_gene: .; CDR3aa: CASSANPRNQPQHF; CDR3nt: TGTGCCAGCAGCGCAAACCCCAGGAATCAGCCCCAGCATTTT
v_gene: TRBV3-1/TRBV3-2; j_gene: TRBJ1-1; d_gene: .; CDR3aa: CASSRTGNTEAFF; CDR3nt: TGTGCCAGCAGCAGAACAGGGAACACTGAAGCTTTCTTT
v_gene: TRBV10-1; j_gene: TRBJ2-1; d_gene: TRBD2; CDR3aa: CATGTSRNNEQFF; CDR3nt: TGCGCCACTGGGACTAGCCGAAACAATGAGCAGTTCTTC
v_gene: TRBV6-5; j_gene: TRBJ2-2; d_gene: .; CDR3aa: CASSSRDPGELFF; CDR3nt: TGTGCCAGCAGCAGCAGAGATCCCGGGGAGCTGTTTTTT
v_gene: TRBV6-5; j_gene: TRBJ1-1; d_gene: .; CDR3aa: CASRRQKMMNTEAFF; CDR3nt: TGTGCCAGCAGGAGACAGAAGATGATGAACACTGAAGCTTTCTTT
v_gene: TRBV6-5; j_gene: TRBJ1-1; d_gene: .; CDR3aa: CASSYSQGLYTEAFF; CDR3nt: TGTGCCAGCAGTTACTCGCAGGGATTGTACACTGAAGCTTTCTTT
v_gene: TRBV5-1; j_gene: TRBJ2-1; d_gene: TRBD2; CDR3aa: CASSLGLRDSGNFYNEQFF; CDR3nt: TGCGCCAGCAGCTTGGGTCTCCGGGATAGCGGGAACTTCTACAATGAGCAGTTCTTC
v_gene: TRBV2; j_gene: TRBJ2-1; d_gene: .; CDR3aa: CASSEATGNEQFF; CDR3nt: TGTGCCAGCAGTGAAGCGACAGGCAATGAGCAGTTCTTC
v_gene: TRBV5-1; j_gene: TRBJ2-3; d_gene: .; CDR3aa: CASSLITEYLTDTQYF; CDR3nt: TGCGCCAGCAGCTTAATAACAGAGTATCTCACAGATACGCAGTATTTT
v_gene: TRBV7-9; j_gene: TRBJ2-7; d_gene: .; CDR3aa: CASSLASNEQYF; CDR3nt: TGTGCCAGCAGCTTAGCGTCCAACGAGCAGTACTTC
v_gene: TRBV5-4; j_gene: TRBJ1-5; d_gene: .; CDR3aa: CASSLDPQGNQPQHF; CDR3nt: TGTGCCAGCAGCTTGGATCCGCAGGGGAATCAGCCCCAGCATTTT
v_gene: TRBV2; j_gene: TRBJ2-5; d_gene: .; CDR3aa: CASSVLPLTGKRETQYF; CDR3nt: TGTGCCAGCAGTGTCCTTCCCTTGACAGGAAAGAGAGAGACCCAGTACTTC
v_gene: TRBV27; j_gene: TRBJ1-4; d_gene: .; CDR3aa: CASSLWTKAGNIEKLFF; CDR3nt: TGTGCCAGCAGTTTATGGACCAAAGCGGGTAATATTGAAAAACTGTTTTTT